Listed below are T cell receptor beta chains from one sample, sequenced in a study of cytomegalovirus exposure and HLA in healthy donors. TCRdb's table, derived via immunoSEQ multiplex PCR, lists solely in-frame clones and lacks some. The table shows around 94,000 clones, with 63% occurring only once. Material for sequencing was PBMCs. These receptors were taken from a human donor in good health. Both conserved end residues are part of each CDR3. The D gene is left open where the match is weak. The size entry is marked missing in some rows and otherwise reads once, few, many or a size class.

>TRBV7-9|NA|TRBJ2-1|NA
TGTGCCAGCAGCGAGGACTTTTACAATGAGCAGTTCTTC
CASSEDFYNEQFF
>TRBV27|NA|TRBJ2-7|NA
TGTGCCAGCAGTTTTCAGGGGATGGGCGAGCAGTACTTC
CASSFQGMGEQYF
>TRBV5-1|TRBD1|TRBJ2-2|NA
TGCGCCAGCAGCTTACTGGGGACAGGGGCGAGCACCGGGGAGCTGTTTTTT
CASSLLGTGASTGELFF
>TRBV5-4|NA|TRBJ2-3|NA
TGTGCCAGCAGCTTGGGGGGACTCTCTAGCACAGATACGCAGTATTTT
CASSLGGLSSTDTQYF
>TRBV7-3|TRBD1|TRBJ2-5|NA
TGTGCCAGCAGCTCAGGGACAGGGTTGGAGACCCAGTACTTC
CASSSGTGLETQYF
>TRBV6-1|TRBD1|TRBJ2-7|NA
TGTGCCAGCAGTGATGACGGGACAGGATCTTACGAGCAGTACTTC
CASSDDGTGSYEQYF
>TRBV29-1|NA|TRBJ2-1|NA
TGCAGCGTTTTTATTTTGGGGATGGGGCACTCCTACAATGAGCAGTTCTTC
CSVFILGMGHSYNEQFF
>TRBV10-3|NA|TRBJ2-3|NA
TGTGCCATCAGTGACCCTAATCAGGAACAGGGGACTAGCACAGATACGCAGTATTTT
CAISDPNQEQGTSTDTQYF
>TRBV7-2|NA|TRBJ2-2|NA
TGTGCCAGCACCGTCCGGCCAGGGGGGACCGGGGAGCTGTTTTTT
CASTVRPGGTGELFF
>TRBV2|NA|TRBJ2-3|NA
TGTGCCAGCAAATTCGACAGGAGCACAGATACGCAGTATTTT
CASKFDRSTDTQYF
>TRBV13|TRBD1|TRBJ2-5|NA
TGTGCCAGCAGCTCCTCGATACAGGGGTCCCAAGAGACCCAGTACTTC
CASSSSIQGSQETQYF
>TRBV5-8|NA|TRBJ2-2|few
TGTGCCAGCAGCTACAGGAGCGCGAACACCGGGGAGCTGTTTTTT
CASSYRSANTGELFF
>TRBV5-4|TRBD2|TRBJ2-1|NA
TGTGCCAGCAGCGCCTCCGGACTAGCCCTGTACAATGAGCAGTTCTTC
CASSASGLALYNEQFF
>TRBV27|NA|TRBJ1-2|NA
TGTGCCAGCAGTTCCGAAACAGGAAGAACTTTCTATGGCTACACCTTC
CASSSETGRTFYGYTF
>TRBV14|TRBD2|TRBJ2-1|NA
TGTGCCAGCAGCCAAGGGGGGTTTAGCGGGAGGAATGAGCAGTTCTTC
CASSQGGFSGRNEQFF
>TRBV6-5|TRBD1|TRBJ2-2|few
TGTGCCAGCAGTTCCCCGACAGGGGCGGACGGGGAGCTGTTTTTT
CASSSPTGADGELFF
>TRBV5-1|NA|TRBJ2-1|NA
TGCGCCAGCAGCTTGGAGGGGGTACCCAATGAGCAGTTCTTC
CASSLEGVPNEQFF